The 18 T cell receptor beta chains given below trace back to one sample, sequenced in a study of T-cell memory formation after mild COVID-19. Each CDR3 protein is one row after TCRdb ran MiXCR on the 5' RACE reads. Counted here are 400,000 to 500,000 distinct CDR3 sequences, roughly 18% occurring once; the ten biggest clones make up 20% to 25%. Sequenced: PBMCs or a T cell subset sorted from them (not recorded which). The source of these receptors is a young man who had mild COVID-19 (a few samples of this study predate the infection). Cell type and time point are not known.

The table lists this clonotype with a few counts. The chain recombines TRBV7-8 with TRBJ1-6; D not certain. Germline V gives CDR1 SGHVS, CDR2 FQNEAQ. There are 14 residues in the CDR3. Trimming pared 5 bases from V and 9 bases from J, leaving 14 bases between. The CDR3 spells CASSQPGPFSPLHF. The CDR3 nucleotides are TGTGCCAGCAGCCAACCGGGTCCTTTTTCACCCCTCCACTTT. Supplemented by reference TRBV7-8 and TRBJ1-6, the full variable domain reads GAGVSQSPRYKVAKRGQDVALRCDPISGHVSLFWYQQALGQGPEFLTYFQNEAQLDKSGLPSDRFFAERPEGSVSTLKIQRTQQEDSAVYLCASSQPGPFSPLHFGNGTRLTVT.

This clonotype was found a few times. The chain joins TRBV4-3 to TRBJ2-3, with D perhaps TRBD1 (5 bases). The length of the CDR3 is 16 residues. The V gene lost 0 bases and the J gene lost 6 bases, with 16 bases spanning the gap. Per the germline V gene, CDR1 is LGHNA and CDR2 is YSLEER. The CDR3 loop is CASSQDRVGAPDTQYF. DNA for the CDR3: TGCGCCAGCAGCCAAGATAGAGTAGGGGCGCCGGATACGCAGTATTTT.

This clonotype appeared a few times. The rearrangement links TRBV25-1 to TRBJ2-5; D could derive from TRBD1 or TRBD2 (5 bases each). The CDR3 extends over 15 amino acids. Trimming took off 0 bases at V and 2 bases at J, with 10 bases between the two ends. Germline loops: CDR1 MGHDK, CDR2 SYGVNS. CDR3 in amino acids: CASSEYGGIQETQYF. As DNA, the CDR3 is TGTGCCAGCAGTGAATATGGGGGAATACAAGAGACCCAGTACTTC.

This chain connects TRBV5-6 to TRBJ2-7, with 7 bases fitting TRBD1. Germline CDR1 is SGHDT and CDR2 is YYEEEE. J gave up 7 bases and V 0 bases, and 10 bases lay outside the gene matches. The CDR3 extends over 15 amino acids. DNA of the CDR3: TGTGCCAGCAGCTTGGCCGGACAGGCAGTAGGTGAGCAGTACTTC. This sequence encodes CASSLAGQAVGEQYF.

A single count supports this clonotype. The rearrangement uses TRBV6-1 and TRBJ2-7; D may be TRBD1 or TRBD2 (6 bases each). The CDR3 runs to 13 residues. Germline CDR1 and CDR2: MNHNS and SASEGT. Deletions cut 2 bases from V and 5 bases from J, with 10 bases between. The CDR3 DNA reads TGTGCCAGCAGTGAACGAGGGGGGAACGAGCAGTACTTC. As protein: CASSERGGNEQYF.

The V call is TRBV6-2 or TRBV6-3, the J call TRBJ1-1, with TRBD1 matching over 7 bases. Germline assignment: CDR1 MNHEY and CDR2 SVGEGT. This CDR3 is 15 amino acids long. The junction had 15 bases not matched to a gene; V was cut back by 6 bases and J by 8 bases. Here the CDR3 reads CASRRHDRDYAEAFF. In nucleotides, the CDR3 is TGTGCCAGCAGAAGACACGACAGGGATTACGCCGAAGCTTTCTTT.

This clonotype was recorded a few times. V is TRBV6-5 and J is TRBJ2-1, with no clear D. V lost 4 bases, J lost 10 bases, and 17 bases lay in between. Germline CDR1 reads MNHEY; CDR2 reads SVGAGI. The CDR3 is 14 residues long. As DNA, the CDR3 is TGTGCCAGCAGTTCCCGAACCCCTCTGGGCGAGCAGTTCTTC. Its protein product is CASSSRTPLGEQFF.

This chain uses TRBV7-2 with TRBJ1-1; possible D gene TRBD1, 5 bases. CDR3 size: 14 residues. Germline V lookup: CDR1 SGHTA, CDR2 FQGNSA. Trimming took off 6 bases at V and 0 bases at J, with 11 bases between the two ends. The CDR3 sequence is CASSSGGMNTEAFF. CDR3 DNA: TGTGCCAGCAGTTCTGGGGGTATGAACACTGAAGCTTTCTTT.

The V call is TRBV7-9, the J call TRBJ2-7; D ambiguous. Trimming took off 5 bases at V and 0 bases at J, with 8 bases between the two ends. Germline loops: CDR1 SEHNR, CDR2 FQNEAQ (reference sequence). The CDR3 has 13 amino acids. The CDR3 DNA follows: TGTGCCAGCAGCCCACGGTACTCCTACGAGCAGTACTTC. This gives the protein CASSPRYSYEQYF.

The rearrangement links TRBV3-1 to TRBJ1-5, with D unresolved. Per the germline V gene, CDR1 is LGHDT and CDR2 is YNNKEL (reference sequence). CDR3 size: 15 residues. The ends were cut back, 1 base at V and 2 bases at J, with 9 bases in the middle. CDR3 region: CASSQGGPGNQPQHF. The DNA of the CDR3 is TGTGCCAGCAGCCAAGGAGGGCCCGGCAATCAGCCCCAGCATTTT.

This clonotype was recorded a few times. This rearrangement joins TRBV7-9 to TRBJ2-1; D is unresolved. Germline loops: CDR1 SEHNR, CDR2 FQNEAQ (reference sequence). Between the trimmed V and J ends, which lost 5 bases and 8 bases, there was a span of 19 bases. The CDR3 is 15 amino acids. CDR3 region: CASSPWATQSHEQFF. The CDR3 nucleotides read TGTGCCAGCAGCCCATGGGCCACTCAGTCCCATGAGCAGTTCTTC.

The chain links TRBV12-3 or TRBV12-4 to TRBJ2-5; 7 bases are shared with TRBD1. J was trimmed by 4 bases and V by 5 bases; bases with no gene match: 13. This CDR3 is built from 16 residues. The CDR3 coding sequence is TGTGCCAGCAGTGTATCCGGAACAGGGGAGAGAGAGACCCAGTACTTC. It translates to CASSVSGTGERETQYF.

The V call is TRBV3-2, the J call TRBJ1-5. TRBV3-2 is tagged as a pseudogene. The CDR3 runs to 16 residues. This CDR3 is CASSQIERRGDQPQHF. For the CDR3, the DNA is TGTGCCAGCAGCCAGATCGAAAGACGTGGCGATCAGCCCCAGCATTTT.

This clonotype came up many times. CDR3 in DNA: TGTGCCAGCTCATTGAACGGACAGCTCTACGAGCAGTACTTC. Residues: CASSLNGQLYEQYF. The rearrangement joins TRBV18 to TRBJ2-7; the D gene is possibly TRBD1 (6 bases). The CDR3 runs to 14 residues. V lost 5 bases, J lost 3 bases, and 14 bases lay in between. Germline V lookup: CDR1 KGHSH, CDR2 LQKENI. Looking up the rest from reference TRBV18 and TRBJ2-7 gives the full variable domain: NAGVMQNPRHLVRRRGQEARLRCSPMKGHSHVYWYRQLPEEGLKFMVYLQKENIIDESGMPKERFSAEFPKEGPSILRIQQVVRGDSAAYFCASSLNGQLYEQYFGPGTRLTVT.

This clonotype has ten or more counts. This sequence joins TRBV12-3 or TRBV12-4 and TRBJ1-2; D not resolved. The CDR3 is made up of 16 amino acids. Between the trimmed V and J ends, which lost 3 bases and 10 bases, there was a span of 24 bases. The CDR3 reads CASSFWQPIEPDVYTF. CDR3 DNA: TGTGCCAGCAGTTTCTGGCAACCCATTGAGCCTGATGTCTACACCTTC.

The DNA for the CDR3 is TGTGCCAGCAGCTCGAATCGCGGGGGTCTAGATACGCAGTATTTT. Protein sequence: CASSSNRGGLDTQYF. The V call is TRBV7-2, the J call TRBJ2-3; TRBD2 agrees at 7 bases. The CDR3 sequence is 15 residues long. Trimming at V came to 4 bases and at J to 5 bases, leaving 9 bases not matched to a gene. Germline CDR1 reads SGHTA; CDR2 reads FQGNSA.

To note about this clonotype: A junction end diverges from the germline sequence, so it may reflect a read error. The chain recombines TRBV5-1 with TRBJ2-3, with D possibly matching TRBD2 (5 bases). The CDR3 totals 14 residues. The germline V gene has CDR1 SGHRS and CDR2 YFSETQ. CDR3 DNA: TGCGACAGCAGCGTGAGGGCGCGGTTAGATACGCAGTATTTT. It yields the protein CDSSVRARLDTQYF.

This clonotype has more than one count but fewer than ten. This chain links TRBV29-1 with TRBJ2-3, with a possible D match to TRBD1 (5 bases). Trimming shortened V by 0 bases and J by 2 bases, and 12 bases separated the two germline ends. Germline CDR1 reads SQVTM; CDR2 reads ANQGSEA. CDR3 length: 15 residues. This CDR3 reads CSVEERREYTDTQYF. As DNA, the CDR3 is TGCAGCGTTGAAGAGCGCAGGGAATACACAGATACGCAGTATTTT.